This TCR beta chain was retrieved from a study of blood T cells in healthy people across ages. Study observations and caveats: Older individuals had lower TCR beta diversity per million T cells (the decline was roughly linear). Underestimates were what the diversity estimates from one million T cells were considered to be.

This CDR3 region has 15 residues. Germline V gene data show CDR1 as MDHEN and CDR2 as SYDVKM. Isolation recovered at least 7 million PBMCs from every sample. Concerning this clonotype itself: Its antigen is unidentified.

Through a sample-barcoded 5' primer and a J-beta primer mix, a second PCR was run for roughly 6 to 11 cycles. Per sample, CDR3-containing paired-end reads numbered at least 2.5 million. A single record per CDR3 protein comes from TCRdb applying MiXCR to the 5' RACE reads. The sample lists roughly 2 million distinct CDR3 sequences; roughly 49% were seen once. Sequencing input: blood. The sequence derives from a woman in her forties in good health. This sequence joins TRBV28 and TRBJ2-7; TRBD1 matches 9 bases. The end of the DNA aligns better with TRBJ2-5, so the J call may be wrong. CDR3 DNA sequence: TGTGCCAGCACCCTACAGGGGGCAGGTAGAGAGACCCAGTACTTC. Translated, it gives CASTLQGAGRETQYF.